The clone carrying this T cell receptor (beta chain) was seen a handful of times. Its antigen is as yet unknown. This sample is drawn from a study of T-cell memory formation after mild COVID-19. Across the study: In these data, TCR clusters were largely donor specific. Overall study results and limits: That cross-reactive memory joined was suggested by some responding clones appearing in pre-infection memory. Clones contracting over day 15 to 85 were CD4/CD8 balanced, with later expanders leaning CD4+.

With 1 base removed from V and 5 bases from J, the gap between germline ends came to 12 bases. This CDR3 is 15 amino acids long. Germline loops: CDR1 SGHDT, CDR2 YYEEEE. TCR alpha and TCR beta cDNA libraries carrying sample barcodes and UMIs were produced by 5'RACE using constant-segment primers. TCRdb passed the 5' RACE reads through MiXCR, listing each CDR3 protein once. The sample has approximately 200,000 distinct CDR3 sequences, under 20% seen once. The origin of this receptor is an adult woman who had mild COVID-19 (a few samples of this study predate the infection). Cell type and time point are not known. This sequence joins TRBV5-6 and TRBJ2-2; D is undetermined. The specimen was PBMCs or a T cell subset sorted from them (not recorded which). The CDR3 sequence: CASSLLQKTTGELFF. CDR3 sequence (DNA): TGTGCCAGCAGCTTGCTTCAGAAGACGACCGGGGAGCTGTTTTTT.